This T cell receptor beta chain was observed in a study of T cell changes during pregnancy in multiple sclerosis. Produced via immunoSEQ multiplex PCR; TCRdb's table is partial and in-frame only. The sample yields approximately 69,000 clones, more than 80% seen once. The CDR3 loop spans 13 amino acids. Trimming cost V 0 bases and J 8 bases, with 8 bases left between them. Germline CDR1 LGHNA, CDR2 YSLEER. This chain uses TRBV4-3 with TRBJ2-4; possible D gene TRBD2, 5 bases. Sequencing used peripheral blood, obtained in the second trimester of pregnancy. The receptor comes from a female donor in good health, enrolled as a control in a pregnancy study. CDR3 sequence reads: CASSQEWGDIQYF. In DNA form, the CDR3 reads TGCGCCAGCAGCCAAGAATGGGGAGACATTCAGTACTTC.